A single sample is the source of the 27 T cell receptor beta chains below, sequenced in a study of spatial heterogeneity in lung cancer. Indicated time point: sample taken at primary tumor resection. Whole RNA from tumor, nontumor lung or frozen PBMC was sequenced unsorted. Each CDR3 protein gets one entry after TCRdb re-called the 5' RACE reads with MiXCR. The sample has some 45,000 distinct CDR3 sequences, approximately 12% seen once. The sequences come from PBMCs, collected at surgery. Receptors were obtained from a female donor with early-stage non-small cell lung cancer.

CDR3 DNA: TGTGCCAGCAGCTTAGGTGCCGGGGTCATGGATGGCTACACCTTC. It codes for CASSLGAGVMDGYTF. V gene TRBV13 combines with J gene TRBJ1-2; no definite D call. CDR3 length: 15 residues. The V end was cut by 0 bases, the J end by 6 bases, with 14 bases between. CDR1 is PRHDT and CDR2 is FYEKMQ in the germline V gene (reference sequence).

The chain recombines TRBV12-3 or TRBV12-4 with TRBJ2-3; 14 bases are shared with TRBD2. V gave up 3 bases and J gave up 6 bases; unmatched junction bases: 5. This CDR3 is built from 16 residues. CDR3 region: CASSLGTSGGGDTQYF. In nucleotides, the CDR3 is TGTGCCAGCAGTTTGGGGACTAGCGGGGGAGGGGATACGCAGTATTTT.

The chain joins TRBV12-3 or TRBV12-4 to TRBJ2-5; tentatively, D is TRBD1 (5 bases). Between the trimmed V and J ends, which lost 5 bases and 5 bases, there was a span of 15 bases. CDR3 length equals 14 residues. The CDR3 spells CASSLTEIGETQYF. CDR3 nucleotides: TGTGCCAGCAGTCTGACAGAGATCGGGGAGACCCAGTACTTC.

The chain uses TRBV28 and TRBJ1-5; 9 positions agree with TRBD1. Trimming removed 6 bases from V and 6 bases from J; junction bases left unmatched: 6. Per germline, CDR1 MDHEN and CDR2 SYDVKM. CDR3 size: 14 residues. The CDR3 DNA reads TGTGCCAGCAGCCTGGACAGGGGAAGTCAGCCCCAGCATTTT. As protein: CASSLDRGSQPQHF.

This clonotype turned up a few times. The J gene is TRBJ1-1, the V gene TRBV12-3 or TRBV12-4; 8 bases align to TRBD1. With 5 bases clipped from V and 8 bases from J, the junction kept 7 bases outside the gene matches. This CDR3 has 13 residues. The CDR3 is CASSIAGGSEAFF. CDR3 DNA: TGTGCCAGCAGTATCGCAGGGGGCTCCGAAGCTTTCTTT.

This clonotype appeared a single time. The J gene is TRBJ2-2, the V gene TRBV3-1; TRBD1 is a possible D gene (5 bases). V lost 2 bases and J 5 bases, leaving 9 bases between the germline ends. Germline-derived CDR1 and CDR2 are LGHDT and YNNKEL (reference sequence). The CDR3 has 14 residues. In DNA, the CDR3 is TGTGCCAGCAGCCAACAGGGTCGAACCGGGGAGCTGTTTTTT. Translating it yields CASSQQGRTGELFF.

This clonotype has a count of ten or more. This chain uses TRBV6-5 with TRBJ1-3, with D unresolved. The CDR3 covers 15 residues. The germline gives CDR1 MNHEY, CDR2 SVGAGI. Deletions cut 4 bases from V and 0 bases from J, with 10 bases between. CDR3 protein: CASSSDSSSGNTIYF. The CDR3 DNA sequence: TGTGCCAGCAGTTCCGACTCGAGCTCTGGAAACACCATATATTTT.

This clonotype was detected ten times or more. The V and J genes are TRBV29-1 and TRBJ1-1; D might be TRBD1 (5 bases). The CDR3 spans 13 residues. V was pared by 2 bases and J by 0 bases, with 7 bases between. Germline loops: CDR1 SQVTM, CDR2 ANQGSEA. The CDR3 region is CSVESGLNTEAFF. CDR3 DNA: TGCAGCGTTGAATCGGGGCTGAACACTGAAGCTTTCTTT. Filled out from reference TRBV29-1 and TRBJ1-1, the complete variable domain reads SAVISQKPSRDICQRGTSLTIQCQVDSQVTMMFWYRQQPGQSLTLIATANQGSEATYESGFVIDKFPISRPNLTFSTLTVSNMSPEDSSIYLCSVESGLNTEAFFGQGTRLTVV.

V usage is TRBV3-1 and J usage is TRBJ1-1; TRBD1 is a possible D gene (6 bases). CDR1 is LGHDT and CDR2 is YNNKEL in the germline V gene (reference sequence). This CDR3 is 14 amino acids long. V lost 4 bases and J lost 8, with 17 bases in between. The CDR3 here is CASSRGGAGFEAFF. The CDR3 DNA reads as TGTGCCAGCAGCCGAGGGGGGGCAGGTTTCGAAGCTTTCTTT. Together with reference TRBV3-1 and TRBJ1-1, the CDR3 gives the full variable domain: DTAVSQTPKYLVTQMGNDKSIKCEQNLGHDTMYWYKQDSKKFLKIMFSYNNKELIINETVPNRFSPKSPDKAHLNLHINSLELGDSAVYFCASSRGGAGFEAFFGQGTRLTVV.

This clonotype was seen more than once but under ten times. V is TRBV3-1 and J is TRBJ2-7; 11 positions match TRBD1. The CDR3 spans 18 residues. With V trimmed by 2 bases and J by 0 bases, 9 bases remained unmatched. Germline CDR1 reads LGHDT; CDR2 reads YNNKEL (reference sequence). Here the CDR3 DNA reads TGTGCCAGCAGCCAACCGGGACAGGGGGTTCCCCACTCCTACGAGCAGTACTTC. Protein sequence: CASSQPGQGVPHSYEQYF.

The genes are TRBV20-1 and TRBJ2-5; D perhaps matches TRBD1 (6 bases). The V end was cut by 6 bases, the J end by 2 bases, with 19 bases between. Germline CDR1 reads DFQATT; CDR2 reads SNEGSKA (reference sequence). The CDR3 has 15 residues. CDR3 amino acids: CSAKHNRVPQETQYF. The CDR3 region has the DNA TGCAGTGCCAAACATAACAGGGTACCACAAGAGACCCAGTACTTC.

The sample holds a few counts of this clonotype. The chain couples TRBV6-2 or TRBV6-3 to TRBJ2-1; 10 bases align to TRBD2. The V gene's germline CDR1 is MNHEY and CDR2 SVGEGT. This CDR3 is 16 amino acids long. J gave up 3 bases and V 2 bases, and 4 bases lay outside the gene matches. The CDR3 spells CASSYTTSGDYNEQFF. The CDR3, as DNA: TGTGCCAGCAGTTACACAACTAGCGGGGACTACAATGAGCAGTTCTTC.

Ten or more counts support this clonotype. The chain combines TRBV20-1 with TRBJ1-5; TRBD1 might be the D (5 bases). Germline CDR1 reads DFQATT; CDR2 reads SNEGSKA (reference sequence). The CDR3 totals 16 residues. Trimming removed 1 base from V and 0 bases from J, with 13 bases in between. The CDR3: CSARVRDGYSNQPQHF. The CDR3 bases are TGCAGTGCTAGAGTGCGGGACGGATATAGCAATCAGCCCCAGCATTTT.

Many counts were recorded for this clonotype. The V and J genes are TRBV6-5 and TRBJ2-1, with 10 bases fitting TRBD2. The CDR3 is 15 amino acids. Looked up from germline, CDR1 is MNHEY and CDR2 is SVGAGI. The V and J ends lost 6 bases and 6 bases, in that order; junction bases with no gene match: 8. CDR3 bases: TGTGCCAGCAGCATACTAGCGGGGAACCGCAATGAGCAGTTCTTC. Translation gives CASSILAGNRNEQFF.

The chain links TRBV18 to TRBJ1-6; TRBD1 aligns across 7 bases. Germline values: CDR1 KGHSH, CDR2 LQKENI. J lost 2 bases, V lost 5 bases, and 3 bases had no gene match. The CDR3 spans 15 residues. The CDR3 region has the DNA TGTGCCAGCTCAAAACAGGGGACCTATAATTCACCCCTCCACTTT. Translating it yields CASSKQGTYNSPLHF.

There are a few counts of this clonotype. The chain carries TRBV12-3 or TRBV12-4 and TRBJ1-1; D remains unclear. Trimming shortened V by 6 bases and J by 0 bases, and 14 bases separated the two germline ends. The CDR3 has 15 residues. CDR3 loop: CASSPRAALNTEAFF. CDR3 bases: TGTGCCAGCAGCCCAAGGGCGGCTCTGAACACTGAAGCTTTCTTT.

This chain uses TRBV6-5 with TRBJ2-2, with D hard to call. The CDR3 is made up of 17 amino acids. Germline loops: CDR1 MNHEY, CDR2 SVGAGI. Trimming took 6 bases from V and 1 from J, leaving 18 bases between them. The CDR3: CASRSRPGPMNTGELFF. In nucleotides, the CDR3 is TGTGCCAGCAGATCCCGTCCGGGTCCTATGAACACCGGGGAGCTGTTTTTT.

V is TRBV20-1 and J is TRBJ2-1; 12 bases match TRBD2. This CDR3 region has 14 residues. V lost 6 bases and J lost 10; bases outside the gene matches: 10. Germline assignment: CDR1 DFQATT and CDR2 SNEGSKA (reference sequence). In DNA, the CDR3 is TGCAGTGCCCGCGGCGGGACTAGCGGGCCCGAGCAGTTCTTC. Its translation: CSARGGTSGPEQFF.

This clonotype was recorded a few times. CDR3 region: CASSLRGGAEKLFF. The CDR3 coding sequence is TGTGCCAGCAGCCTCCGCGGCGGGGCTGAAAAACTGTTTTTT. V and J are TRBV3-1 and TRBJ1-4; a weak D match, TRBD1 (5 bases). The V end lost 4 bases, the J end lost 7 bases, and 13 bases lay between the germline ends. The CDR3 is 14 residues long. CDR1 is LGHDT and CDR2 is YNNKEL in the germline V gene (reference sequence).

This clonotype was seen more than once but under ten times. The chain combines TRBV11-2 with TRBJ2-3, with 10 bases matching TRBD2. Germline trimming cut 0 bases from V and 6 bases from J; bases unmatched to any gene: 12. The germline CDR1 and CDR2 sequences are SGHAT and FQNNGV. This CDR3 is built from 18 residues. CDR3 region: CASSLDVNSGGRIDTQYF. DNA of the CDR3: TGTGCCAGCAGCTTAGACGTTAATAGCGGGGGGCGAATTGATACGCAGTATTTT.

This clonotype has a handful of counts. The chain recombines TRBV12-3 or TRBV12-4 with TRBJ2-7, with a tentative D call TRBD1 (6 bases). The CDR3 has 15 amino acids. V dropped 3 bases and J dropped 0 bases, with 12 bases sitting between them. CDR3 in amino acids: CASSLEQGSSYEQYF. CDR3 bases: TGTGCCAGCAGTTTGGAGCAGGGGAGCTCCTACGAGCAGTACTTC.

This clonotype was found many times. V gene TRBV7-9 combines with J gene TRBJ1-6; 10 nucleotides line up with TRBD1. V lost 5 bases to trimming and J lost 8 bases; unmatched junction nucleotides: 6. The CDR3 totals 15 residues. CDR1 is SEHNR, CDR2 FQNEAQ, per germline (reference sequence). CDR3 sequence reads: CASSEGQGGYSPLHF. The CDR3 DNA sequence: TGTGCCAGCAGCGAAGGACAGGGGGGCTATTCACCCCTCCACTTT.

This clonotype has a handful of counts. The chain links TRBV19 to TRBJ2-3, with D perhaps TRBD1 (6 bases). V was trimmed by 1 base and J by 4 bases, leaving 12 bases between them. CDR3 length equals 15 residues. Germline values: CDR1 LNHDA, CDR2 SQIVND (reference sequence). The CDR3 nucleotides are TGTGCCAGTAGTATAGGTACAGGGAGCCCAGATACGCAGTATTTT. Translating it yields CASSIGTGSPDTQYF. Drawing the rest from reference TRBV19 and TRBJ2-3, the complete variable domain is DGGITQSPKYLFRKEGQNVTLSCEQNLNHDAMYWYRQDPGQGLRLIYYSQIVNDFQKGDIAEGYSVSREKKESFPLTVTSAQKNPTAFYLCASSIGTGSPDTQYFGPGTRLTVL.

This clonotype was seen ten or more times. V usage is TRBV9 and J usage is TRBJ2-1; the D gene is possibly TRBD1 (6 bases). The length of the CDR3 is 13 residues. Germline CDR1 is SGDLS and CDR2 is YYNGEE. The V end lost 3 bases, the J end lost 9 bases, and 13 bases lay between the germline ends. The CDR3 DNA follows: TGTGCCAGCAGCGCTACAGGGACGGGTGAGCAGTTCTTC. This encodes CASSATGTGEQFF.

This clonotype came up many times. This sequence joins TRBV6-1 and TRBJ1-1, with 9 nucleotides matching TRBD1. Losses at the gene ends were 6 bases for V and 0 bases for J; bases not matched to a gene: 5. Germline V gene sequence: CDR1 MNHNS, CDR2 SASEGT. The CDR3 runs 15 residues. CDR3 protein: CASRGWTGVNTEAFF. DNA for the CDR3: TGTGCCAGCAGGGGTTGGACAGGGGTGAACACTGAAGCTTTCTTT.

This clonotype was recorded at least ten times. This sequence joins TRBV18 and TRBJ1-3; D is unclear. The germline gives CDR1 KGHSH, CDR2 LQKENI. The CDR3 runs to 16 residues. V was pared by 0 bases and J by 2 bases, with 11 bases between. Written as DNA, the CDR3 is TGTGCCAGCTCACCACCGAGTCTCCCCGCTGGAAACACCATATATTTT. Protein sequence: CASSPPSLPAGNTIYF.

This clonotype was found a few times. The genes are TRBV7-9 and TRBJ2-1, with D tentatively TRBD2 (5 bases). The ends were cut back, 3 bases at V and 4 bases at J, with 13 bases in the middle. The germline V gene has CDR1 SEHNR and CDR2 FQNEAQ (reference sequence). The CDR3 has 15 amino acids. The CDR3 nucleotides are TGTGCCAGCAGCTTTAGTTGGACGGGGTACAATGAGCAGTTCTTC. Its translation is CASSFSWTGYNEQFF.